These 6 T cell receptor beta chains were all obtained from the same sample, sequenced in a study of cytomegalovirus exposure and HLA in healthy donors. Repertoires were generated with immunoSEQ multiplex PCR, while TCRdb's copy carries only in-frame clones and drops some. The table records 70,000 to 75,000 clones, 94% of them present only once. The sample was PBMCs. The receptor set was obtained from a young woman in good health and CMV-seropositive.

V usage is TRBV19 and J usage is TRBJ2-5; 8 nucleotides agree with TRBD2. After removal of 8 bases from V and 5 bases from J, the junction contained 16 bases not matched to a gene. The CDR3 runs to 16 residues. Per the germline V gene, CDR1 is LNHDA and CDR2 is SQIVND (reference sequence). CDR3 amino acids: CASSVSPREVGETQYF. CDR3 coding DNA: TGTGCCAGTTCAGTATCCCCGCGGGAGGTTGGCGAGACCCAGTACTTC.

This chain joins TRBV15 and TRBJ2-1; maybe TRBD2 (5 bases). The ends were cut back, 0 bases at V and 6 bases at J, with 12 bases in the middle. Germline lookup yields CDR1 LNHNV and CDR2 YYDKDF (reference sequence). CDR3 length equals 15 residues. CDR3 protein: CATSREGGRFNEQFF. DNA of the CDR3: TGTGCCACCAGCAGAGAAGGCGGGCGCTTCAATGAGCAGTTCTTC. The variable domain in full, with the rest retrieved from reference TRBV15 and TRBJ2-1, is DAMVIQNPRYQVTQFGKPVTLSCSQTLNHNVMYWYQQKSSQAPKLLFHYYDKDFNNEADTPDNFQSRRPNTSFCFLDIRSPGLGDTAMYLCATSREGGRFNEQFFGPGTRLTVL.

This chain joins TRBV6-1 and TRBJ1-1; no clear D. The CDR3 covers 13 residues. CDR1 is MNHNS and CDR2 is SASEGT in the germline V gene. V was cut by 7 bases and J by 6 bases, with 15 bases left in between. CDR3 loop: CASNPLQEAEAFF. The CDR3 coding sequence is TGTGCCAGCAACCCCCTCCAGGAGGCTGAAGCTTTCTTT.

A few counts support this clone. The chain uses TRBV29-1 and TRBJ1-5; 8 bases are a match to TRBD1. In germline, CDR1 is SQVTM, CDR2 ANQGSEA. After removal of 7 bases from V and 7 bases from J, the junction contained 9 bases not matched to a gene. CDR3 length: 13 amino acids. CDR3 nucleotides: TGCAGCGCTGGACAGGGAGGAAGCCAGCCCCAGCATTTT. Translated: CSAGQGGSQPQHF.

The chain joins TRBV10-3 to TRBJ1-1; D possibly corresponds to TRBD1 (5 bases). Germline-derived CDR1 and CDR2 are ENHRY and SYGVKD. Between the trimmed V and J ends, which lost 7 bases and 4 bases, there was a span of 28 bases. This CDR3 is 18 amino acids long. This chain's CDR3 is CAITDAAKTVDGGTEAFF. The CDR3 bases are TGTGCCATCACGGATGCCGCCAAAACAGTAGACGGGGGCACTGAAGCTTTCTTT.

The rearrangement uses TRBV7-9 and TRBJ2-5, with no clear D. Trimming pared 2 bases from V and 1 base from J, leaving 14 bases between. This CDR3 is built from 16 residues. Germline lookup yields CDR1 SEHNR and CDR2 FQNEAQ (reference sequence). Written as DNA, the CDR3 is TGTGCCAGCAGCTTAACTACTAAAAACCTCCAAGAGACCCAGTACTTC. Its protein is CASSLTTKNLQETQYF. Variable domain in full (rest from reference TRBV7-9 and TRBJ2-5): DTGVSQNPRHKITKRGQNVTFRCDPISEHNRLYWYRQTLGQGPEFLTYFQNEAQLEKSRLLSDRFSAERPKGSFSTLEIQRTEQGDSAMYLCASSLTTKNLQETQYFGPGTRLLVL.